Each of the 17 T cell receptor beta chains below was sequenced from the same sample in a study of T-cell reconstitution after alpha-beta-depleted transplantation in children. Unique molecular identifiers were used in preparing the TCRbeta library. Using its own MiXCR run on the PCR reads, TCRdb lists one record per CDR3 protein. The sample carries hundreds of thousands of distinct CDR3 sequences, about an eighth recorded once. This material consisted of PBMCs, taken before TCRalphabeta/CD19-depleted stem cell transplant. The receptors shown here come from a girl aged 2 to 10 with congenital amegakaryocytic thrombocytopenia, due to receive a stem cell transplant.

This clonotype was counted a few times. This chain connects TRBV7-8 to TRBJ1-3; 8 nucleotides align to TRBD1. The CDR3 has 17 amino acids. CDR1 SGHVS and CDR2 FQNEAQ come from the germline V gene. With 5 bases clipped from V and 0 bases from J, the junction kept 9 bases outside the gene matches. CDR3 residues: CASSPGGGTGSGNTIYF. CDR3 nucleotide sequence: TGTGCCAGCAGCCCCGGGGGAGGGACAGGCTCTGGAAACACCATATATTTT.

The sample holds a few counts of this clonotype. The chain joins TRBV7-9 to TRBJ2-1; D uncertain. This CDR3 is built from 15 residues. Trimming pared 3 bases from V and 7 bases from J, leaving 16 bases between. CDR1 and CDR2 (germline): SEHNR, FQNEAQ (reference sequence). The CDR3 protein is CASSFVGVTWNEQFF. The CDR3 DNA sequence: TGTGCCAGCAGCTTCGTTGGCGTGACGTGGAATGAGCAGTTCTTC. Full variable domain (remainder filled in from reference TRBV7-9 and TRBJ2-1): DTGVSQNPRHKITKRGQNVTFRCDPISEHNRLYWYRQTLGQGPEFLTYFQNEAQLEKSRLLSDRFSAERPKGSFSTLEIQRTEQGDSAMYLCASSFVGVTWNEQFFGPGTRLTVL.

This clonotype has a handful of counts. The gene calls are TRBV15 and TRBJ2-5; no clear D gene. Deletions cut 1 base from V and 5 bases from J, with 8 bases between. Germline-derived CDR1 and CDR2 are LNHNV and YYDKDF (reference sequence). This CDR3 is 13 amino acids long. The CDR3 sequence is CATSRARLETQYF. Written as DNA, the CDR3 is TGTGCCACCAGCAGAGCTCGGTTGGAGACCCAGTACTTC.

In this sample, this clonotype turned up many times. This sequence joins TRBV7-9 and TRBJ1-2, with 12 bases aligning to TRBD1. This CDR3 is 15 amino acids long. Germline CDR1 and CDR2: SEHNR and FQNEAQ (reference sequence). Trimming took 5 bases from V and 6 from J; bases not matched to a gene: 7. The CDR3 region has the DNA TGTGCCAGCAGCCTTTACGGGACAGGGGGCGATGGCTACACCTTC. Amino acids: CASSLYGTGGDGYTF.

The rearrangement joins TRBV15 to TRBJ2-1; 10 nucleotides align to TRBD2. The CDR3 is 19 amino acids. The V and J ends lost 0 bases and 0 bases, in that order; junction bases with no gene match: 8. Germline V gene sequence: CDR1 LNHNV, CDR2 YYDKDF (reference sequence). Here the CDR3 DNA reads TGTGCCACCAGCAGAGATAACCGGCTAGCGGGAGCCTCCTACAATGAGCAGTTCTTC. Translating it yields CATSRDNRLAGASYNEQFF.

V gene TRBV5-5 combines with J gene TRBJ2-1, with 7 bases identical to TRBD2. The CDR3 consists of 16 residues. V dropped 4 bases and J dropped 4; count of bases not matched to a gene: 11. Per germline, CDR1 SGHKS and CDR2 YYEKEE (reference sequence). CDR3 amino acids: CASSPPRLAVYNEQFF. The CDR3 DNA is TGTGCCAGCAGCCCCCCGAGGCTAGCGGTTTACAATGAGCAGTTCTTC.

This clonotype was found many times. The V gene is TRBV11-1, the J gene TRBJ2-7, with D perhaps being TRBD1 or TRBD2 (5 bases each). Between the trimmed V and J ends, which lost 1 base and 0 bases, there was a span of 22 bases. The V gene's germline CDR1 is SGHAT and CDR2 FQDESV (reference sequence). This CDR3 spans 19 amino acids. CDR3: CASSLGRGVRGLDSYEQYF. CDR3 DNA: TGTGCCAGCAGCTTAGGTAGGGGCGTCCGCGGGTTGGACTCCTACGAGCAGTACTTC.

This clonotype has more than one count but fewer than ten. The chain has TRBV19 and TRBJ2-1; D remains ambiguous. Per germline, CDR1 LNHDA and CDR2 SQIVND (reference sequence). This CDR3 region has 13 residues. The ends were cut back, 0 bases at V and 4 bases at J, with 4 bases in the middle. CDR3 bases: TGTGCCAGTAGTATAGAAGGGTACAATGAGCAGTTCTTC. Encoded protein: CASSIEGYNEQFF.

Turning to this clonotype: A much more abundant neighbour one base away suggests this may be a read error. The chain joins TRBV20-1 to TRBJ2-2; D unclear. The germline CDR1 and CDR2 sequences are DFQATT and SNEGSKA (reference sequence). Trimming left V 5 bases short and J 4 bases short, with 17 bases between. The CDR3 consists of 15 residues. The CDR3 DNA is TGCAGTGCTGCAATAGGATGGCCGGGCACCGGGGAGCTGTTTTTT. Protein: CSAAIGWPGTGELFF.

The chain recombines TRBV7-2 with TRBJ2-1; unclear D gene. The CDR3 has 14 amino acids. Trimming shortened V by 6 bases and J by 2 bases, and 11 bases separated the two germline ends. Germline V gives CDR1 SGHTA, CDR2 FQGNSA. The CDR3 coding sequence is TGTGCCAGCAGACCCCCGGGCACCTACAATGAGCAGTTCTTC. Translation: CASRPPGTYNEQFF.

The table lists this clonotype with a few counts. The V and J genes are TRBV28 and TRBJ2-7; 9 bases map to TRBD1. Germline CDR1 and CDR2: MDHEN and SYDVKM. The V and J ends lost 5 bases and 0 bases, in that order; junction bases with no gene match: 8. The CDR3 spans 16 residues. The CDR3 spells CASSPRDRDISYEQYF. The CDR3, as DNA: TGTGCCAGCAGTCCTAGGGACAGGGATATCTCCTACGAGCAGTACTTC.

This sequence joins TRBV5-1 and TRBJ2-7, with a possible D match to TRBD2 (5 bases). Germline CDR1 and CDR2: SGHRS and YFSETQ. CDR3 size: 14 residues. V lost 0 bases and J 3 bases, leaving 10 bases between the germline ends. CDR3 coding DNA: TGCGCCAGCAGCTTGGGGGAGTTCGGCTACGAGCAGTACTTC. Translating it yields CASSLGEFGYEQYF.

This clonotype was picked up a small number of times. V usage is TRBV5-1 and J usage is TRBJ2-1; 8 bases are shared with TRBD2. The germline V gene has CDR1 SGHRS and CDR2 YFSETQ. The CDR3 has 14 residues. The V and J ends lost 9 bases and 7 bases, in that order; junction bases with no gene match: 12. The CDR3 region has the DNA TGCGCCACCAACCGAGTAGCGGGAAGTAATGAGCAGTTCTTC. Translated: CATNRVAGSNEQFF.

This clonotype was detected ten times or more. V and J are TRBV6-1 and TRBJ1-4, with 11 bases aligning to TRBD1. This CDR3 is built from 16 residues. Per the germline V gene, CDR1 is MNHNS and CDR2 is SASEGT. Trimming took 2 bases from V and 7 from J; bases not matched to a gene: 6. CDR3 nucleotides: TGTGCCAGCAGTGAAATTTTGGGGACAGGGGGTGAAAAACTGTTTTTT. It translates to CASSEILGTGGEKLFF.

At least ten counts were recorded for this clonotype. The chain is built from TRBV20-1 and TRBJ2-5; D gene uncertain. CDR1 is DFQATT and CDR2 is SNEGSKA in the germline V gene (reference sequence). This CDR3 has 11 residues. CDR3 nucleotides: TGCAGCAAAACAAATCAAGAGACCCAGTACTTC. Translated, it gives CSKTNQETQYF.

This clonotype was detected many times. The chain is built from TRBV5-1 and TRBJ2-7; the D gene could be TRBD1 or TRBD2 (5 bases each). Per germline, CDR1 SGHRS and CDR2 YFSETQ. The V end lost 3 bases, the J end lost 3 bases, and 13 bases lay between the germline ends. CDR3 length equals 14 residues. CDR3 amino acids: CASSYARDLYEQYF. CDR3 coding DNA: TGCGCCAGCAGCTACGCGAGGGACCTCTACGAGCAGTACTTC.

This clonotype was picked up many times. The chain's CDR3 is CSARQVSANVLTF. The CDR3 DNA sequence: TGCAGTGCCAGACAGGTTTCGGCCAACGTCCTGACTTTC. V gene TRBV20-1 combines with J gene TRBJ2-6, with D maybe TRBD1 (6 bases). CDR1 and CDR2 from the germline V gene are DFQATT and SNEGSKA (reference sequence). V was cut by 6 bases and J by 6 bases, with 12 bases left in between. This CDR3 spans 13 amino acids.